The 32 T cell receptor beta chains listed next were all sequenced from one sample in a study of blood T cells in healthy people across ages. A second about 7 to 11 cycle PCR used barcoded and J-beta primers. One entry per CDR3 protein, called by TCRdb with MiXCR from the 5' RACE reads. This table holds about 840,000 distinct CDR3 sequences, almost 30% found once. These data are also associated with another study on T cells of mothers and their children.

Sequencing was done on a sample of blood. The receptors derive from a woman aged 40-49 years in good health.

A few counts support this clonotype. This chain uses TRBV20-1 with TRBJ1-5, with a possible D match to TRBD1 (5 bases). The CDR3 sequence is 15 residues long. Germline V gene data show CDR1 as DFQATT and CDR2 as SNEGSKA (reference sequence). The ends were cut back, 0 bases at V and 1 base at J, with 10 bases in the middle. The CDR3 sequence is CSARDQGRSNQPQHF. Here the CDR3 DNA reads TGCAGTGCTAGAGATCAGGGAAGGAGCAATCAGCCCCAGCATTTT.

The chain combines TRBV18 with TRBJ2-5; D might be TRBD1 (5 bases). The V end lost 1 base, the J end lost 5 bases, and 8 bases lay between the germline ends. There are 13 residues in the CDR3. Germline values: CDR1 KGHSH, CDR2 LQKENI. CDR3 nucleotide sequence: TGTGCCAGCTCACCACGTAGACAGGAGACCCAGTACTTC. Amino acid sequence: CASSPRRQETQYF.

This clonotype was seen ten or more times. The genes are TRBV19 and TRBJ2-7; D may be TRBD2 (5 bases). CDR3 length equals 16 residues. V was clipped by 1 base and J by 0 bases, with 13 bases between them. The V gene's germline CDR1 is LNHDA and CDR2 SQIVND (reference sequence). The chain's CDR3 is CASSIGPGMSSYEQYF. DNA for the CDR3: TGTGCCAGTAGTATAGGTCCGGGGATGAGCTCCTACGAGCAGTACTTC.

This clonotype was detected only a few times. Relative to the germline gene, one junction end is altered; a read error may explain this. The V call is TRBV28, the J call TRBJ2-5; 9 bases are a match to TRBD2. CDR3 length equals 16 residues. Per germline, CDR1 MDHEN and CDR2 SYDVKM. The CDR3 spells CAGRTPGGGGGETQYF. The CDR3 DNA reads as TGTGCCGGCAGGACTCCTGGGGGCGGGGGGGGAGAGACCCAGTACTTC.

The rearrangement links TRBV7-8 to TRBJ2-5, with D possibly matching TRBD2 (7 bases). The CDR3 length is 17 residues. Trimming removed 1 base from V and 4 bases from J, with 19 bases in between. Germline V gene lookup returns CDR1 SGHVS and CDR2 FQNEAQ. In nucleotides, the CDR3 is TGTGCCAGCAGCTTAGAGGGGGGGGCAGTCAGAGGAGAGACCCAGTACTTC. It codes for CASSLEGGAVRGETQYF.

This clonotype was detected many times. This chain connects TRBV29-1 to TRBJ2-3; 9 bases are a match to TRBD1. Per the germline V gene, CDR1 is SQVTM and CDR2 is ANQGSEA. The CDR3 spans 14 residues. The junction had 6 bases not matched to a gene; V was cut back by 6 bases and J by 2 bases. CDR3 nucleotide sequence: TGCAGCGTGGACTACAGGGGGCTCACAGATACGCAGTATTTT. Its translation is CSVDYRGLTDTQYF.

The V gene is TRBV13, the J gene TRBJ2-5, with a tentative D call TRBD1 (6 bases). The CDR3 is made up of 15 amino acids. With 0 bases removed from V and 4 bases from J, the gap between germline ends came to 12 bases. CDR1 is PRHDT and CDR2 is FYEKMQ in the germline V gene (reference sequence). This chain's CDR3 is CASSLGQGIRETQYF. The CDR3 DNA sequence: TGTGCCAGCAGCTTAGGACAGGGCATTCGAGAGACCCAGTACTTC.

As for this clonotype: Compared with germline, one end of the junction differs, possibly owing to a read error. CDR3 sequence: CAGRGGPANYGYTF. The CDR3 DNA is TGTGCCGGCAGAGGGGGGCCAGCTAACTATGGCTACACCTTC. The rearrangement links TRBV28 to TRBJ1-2; D may be TRBD1 (6 bases). Germline V gene data show CDR1 as MDHEN and CDR2 as SYDVKM. The CDR3 runs 14 residues.

The CDR3 coding sequence is TGTGCCAGCAGCCAGTCAGCCGGCGGGGCGACTAGCACAGATACGCAGTATTTT. It yields the protein CASSQSAGGATSTDTQYF. This rearrangement joins TRBV4-2 to TRBJ2-3; D possibly corresponds to TRBD2 (6 bases). V lost 3 bases, J lost 0 bases, and 19 bases lay in between. Looked up from germline, CDR1 is LGHNA and CDR2 is YNFKEQ. The CDR3 consists of 18 residues.

The CDR3 reads CASSLAGRGQGEDFF. CDR3 DNA: TGTGCCAGCAGCTTAGCGGGAAGGGGACAGGGGGAGGATTTCTTT. The chain combines TRBV7-2 with TRBJ1-1; 11 positions match TRBD1. The CDR3 has 15 amino acids. V gave up 0 bases and J gave up 13 bases; unmatched junction bases: 10. Germline loops: CDR1 SGHTA, CDR2 FQGNSA.

The chain carries TRBV7-8 and TRBJ1-1, with 7 bases fitting TRBD1. V lost 1 base to trimming and J lost 0 bases; unmatched junction nucleotides: 5. Germline V CDR1 and CDR2: SGHVS, FQNEAQ. The CDR3 is made up of 16 amino acids. CDR3 sequence (DNA): TGTGCCAGCAGCTTAGAGGGGGCCAGGGTGAACACTGAAGCTTTCTTT. Translated: CASSLEGARVNTEAFF.

In this sample, this clonotype turned up a few times. V usage is TRBV7-7 and J usage is TRBJ2-3; a possible D gene is TRBD2 (6 bases). CDR1 is SSHAT, CDR2 FNYEAQ, per germline (reference sequence). This CDR3 is 14 amino acids long. The chain's CDR3 is CASGLSEGSDTQYF. The CDR3 DNA is TGTGCTAGCGGCTTATCGGAGGGGTCCGATACGCAGTATTTT.

The genes are TRBV13 and TRBJ2-7; TRBD1 aligns across 9 bases. The V and J ends lost 5 bases and 6 bases, in that order; junction bases with no gene match: 5. CDR1 is PRHDT and CDR2 is FYEKMQ in the germline V gene (reference sequence). The CDR3 contains 13 residues. The CDR3 protein is CASSPRDRVEQYF. The DNA of the CDR3 is TGTGCCAGCAGCCCCCGGGACAGGGTCGAGCAGTACTTC.

This clonotype was observed a single time. The rearrangement uses TRBV20-1 and TRBJ1-5; 8 bases map to TRBD1. The germline V gene encodes CDR1 DFQATT and CDR2 SNEGSKA (reference sequence). The CDR3 has 17 amino acids. The trim removed 5 bases at V and 2 bases at J, leaving 14 bases unmatched. DNA for the CDR3: TGCAGTGCTGGTCCCAGGACAGGGAGATGGGGCAATCAGCCCCAGCATTTT. It specifies CSAGPRTGRWGNQPQHF.

The chain is built from TRBV12-3 or TRBV12-4 and TRBJ2-2; D is possibly TRBD1 or TRBD2 (5 bases each). This CDR3 has 15 residues. Trimming pared 6 bases from V and 1 base from J, leaving 12 bases between. The CDR3 DNA sequence: TGTGCCAGCAGAGAGGGGCTTCAGAACACCGGGGAGCTGTTTTTT. Translating gives CASREGLQNTGELFF.

The rearrangement links TRBV7-9 to TRBJ2-3; D possibly corresponds to TRBD2 (6 bases). Germline CDR1 SEHNR, CDR2 FQNEAQ (reference sequence). The CDR3 has 15 residues. V was shortened by 3 bases and J by 3 bases, with 13 bases between the two germline ends. CDR3 nucleotide sequence: TGTGCCAGCAGCTTGATAGGAGGGTCGACAGATACGCAGTATTTT. Translating it yields CASSLIGGSTDTQYF. The full variable domain, its missing parts supplied by reference TRBV7-9 and TRBJ2-3, is DTGVSQNPRHKITKRGQNVTFRCDPISEHNRLYWYRQTLGQGPEFLTYFQNEAQLEKSRLLSDRFSAERPKGSFSTLEIQRTEQGDSAMYLCASSLIGGSTDTQYFGPGTRLTVL.

This clonotype has a count of ten or more. The chain joins TRBV20-1 to TRBJ2-7; TRBD2 aligns across 9 bases. The CDR3 totals 13 residues. J was trimmed by 4 bases and V by 3 bases; bases with no gene match: 4. Germline V gives CDR1 DFQATT, CDR2 SNEGSKA (reference sequence). This CDR3 reads CSARGSGGYEQYF. The CDR3 DNA sequence: TGCAGTGCTAGGGGTAGCGGGGGTTACGAGCAGTACTTC.

This clonotype was found many times. The chain has TRBV7-2 and TRBJ2-3; TRBD2 aligns across 9 bases. Trimming at V came to 1 base and at J to 2 bases, leaving 4 bases not matched to a gene. The CDR3 consists of 16 residues. The germline CDR1 and CDR2 sequences are SGHTA and FQGNSA. CDR3 nucleotides: TGTGCCAGCAGCTTAGAGGCTAGCGGGGTCACAGATACGCAGTATTTT. It specifies CASSLEASGVTDTQYF.

J is TRBJ2-1 and V is TRBV7-8, with D possibly TRBD2 on 6 matching bases. CDR3 length: 19 amino acids. The V end lost 2 bases, the J end lost 3 bases, and 23 bases lay between the germline ends. Germline-derived CDR1 and CDR2 are SGHVS and FQNEAQ. For the CDR3, the DNA is TGTGCCAGCAGCTTATTCCTCCACGGAGGGAGGTTGGTCTACAATGAGCAGTTCTTC. Translation gives CASSLFLHGGRLVYNEQFF.

This clonotype showed up just a few times. V gene TRBV12-3 or TRBV12-4 combines with J gene TRBJ1-5, with D possibly matching TRBD1 (6 bases). V was pared by 4 bases and J by 7 bases, with 11 bases between. The CDR3 sequence is 13 residues long. The CDR3 protein is CASSYRDRQPQHF. The CDR3 bases are TGTGCCAGCAGTTACAGGGATAGGCAGCCCCAGCATTTT.

The table lists this clonotype with a few counts. V and J are TRBV18 and TRBJ1-3, with 8 bases that match TRBD1. The CDR3 is 14 residues long. V dropped 8 bases and J dropped 2; count of bases not matched to a gene: 5. Germline V gene data show CDR1 as KGHSH and CDR2 as LQKENI. The CDR3 DNA is TGTGCCAGCAGTCCACAGGGGGCTGGAAACACCATATATTTT. Translation gives CASSPQGAGNTIYF.

The sample holds one count of this clonotype. A clone one base away is much larger, so this may be a read error. The V gene is TRBV28, the J gene TRBJ2-5; either TRBD1 or TRBD2 may supply D (6 bases each). V was pared by 6 bases and J by 5 bases, with 13 bases between. The CDR3 is 13 amino acids. In germline, CDR1 is MDHEN, CDR2 SYDVKM. The CDR3 coding sequence is TGTGCCAGCAGGGAGGGGGAACTTGAGACCCAGTACTTC. The encoded protein is CASREGELETQYF.

This clonotype has more than one count but fewer than ten. V gene TRBV29-1 combines with J gene TRBJ1-1; 7 bases map to TRBD1. Germline CDR1 reads SQVTM; CDR2 reads ANQGSEA. There are 14 residues in the CDR3. The V gene end was trimmed by 4 bases and the J gene end by 5 bases; junction bases not matched to a gene: 10. In nucleotides, the CDR3 is TGCAGCGTTGCTCAACAGGGGCGAAAGACTGAAGCTTTCTTT. Translation: CSVAQQGRKTEAFF.

The chain carries TRBV6-5 and TRBJ2-5, with TRBD2 identical over 9 bases. The trim removed 6 bases at V and 11 bases at J, leaving 16 bases unmatched. CDR1 and CDR2 (germline): MNHEY, SVGAGI. CDR3 length equals 15 residues. CDR3 residues: CASSRAGGSLNEQYF. CDR3 coding DNA: TGTGCCAGCAGCCGGGCGGGGGGGAGTTTGAATGAGCAGTACTTC.

Comments on this clonotype: Its ends do not fully match the called genes, so a read error is possible. This chain links TRBV5-1 with TRBJ2-2; 10 nucleotides align to TRBD2. In germline, CDR1 is SGHRS, CDR2 YFSETQ. The CDR3 spans 16 residues. CDR3 in DNA: TGCGCCAGCAGCTCAGCGGGGGGGAGCCTCGCGAGGGAGTTGTTTTTT. As protein: CASSSAGGSLARELFF.

A few counts support this clonotype. The rearrangement uses TRBV7-2 and TRBJ1-5; D unclear. The V end was cut by 5 bases, the J end by 7 bases, with 15 bases between. The CDR3 totals 14 residues. Germline V gives CDR1 SGHTA, CDR2 FQGNSA. The CDR3 sequence is CASSPDLADQPQHF. CDR3 DNA: TGTGCCAGCAGCCCGGACCTAGCCGACCAGCCCCAGCATTTT.

This clonotype was recorded at least ten times. This rearrangement joins TRBV28 to TRBJ2-7; the match to TRBD1 covers 8 bases. The germline V gene has CDR1 MDHEN and CDR2 SYDVKM. This CDR3 is 14 amino acids long. Losses at the gene ends were 2 bases for V and 6 bases for J; bases not matched to a gene: 6. CDR3 residues: CASSLQGAVGEQYF. As DNA, the CDR3 is TGTGCCAGCAGTTTACAGGGGGCGGTCGGCGAGCAGTACTTC.

This clonotype was counted ten times or more. The chain links TRBV4-3 to TRBJ2-4, with D perhaps matching TRBD2 (5 bases). Germline CDR1 reads LGHNA; CDR2 reads YSLEER. Trimming pared 1 base from V and 0 bases from J, leaving 25 bases between. The CDR3 spans 21 residues. CDR3 bases: TGCGCCAGCAGCCAAGGTTTCTTAGGGAGAGAACTCCGCGTAGCCAAAAACATTCAGTACTTC. It is translated as CASSQGFLGRELRVAKNIQYF.

Concerning this clonotype: A much bigger clone sits one base away, suggesting this may be a read error. The chain recombines TRBV2 with TRBJ2-7; D is possibly TRBD2 (6 bases). The V end lost 6 bases, the J end lost 1 base, and 22 bases lay between the germline ends. This CDR3 is 17 amino acids long. From germline, CDR1 is SNHLY and CDR2 FYNNEI. CDR3 bases: TGTGCCAGCAGGGCCCACGCGCAGACGGGGGAGTCCTACGAGCAGTACTTC. Protein: CASRAHAQTGESYEQYF. The whole variable domain, filled in from reference TRBV2 and TRBJ2-7, reads EPEVTQTPSHQVTQMGQEVILRCVPISNHLYFYWYRQILGQKVEFLVSFYNNEISEKSEIFDDQFSVERPDGSNFTLKIRSTKLEDSAMYFCASRAHAQTGESYEQYFGPGTRLTVT.

The chain carries TRBV6-2 or TRBV6-3 and TRBJ1-5; no definite D call. The CDR3 is 19 residues long. The ends were cut back, 0 bases at V and 8 bases at J, with 26 bases in the middle. Germline V gene lookup returns CDR1 MNHEY and CDR2 SVGEGT. CDR3 amino acids: CASSYSSTVPYPRGKPQHF. CDR3 DNA: TGTGCCAGCAGTTACTCGAGTACAGTACCCTACCCTCGCGGCAAGCCCCAGCATTTT.

The chain links TRBV6-1 to TRBJ2-5; either TRBD1 or TRBD2 may supply D (6 bases each). V was trimmed by 2 bases and J by 4 bases, leaving 14 bases between them. This CDR3 spans 15 amino acids. In germline, CDR1 is MNHNS, CDR2 SASEGT. CDR3 loop: CASSESPWGAETQYF. The CDR3 region has the DNA TGTGCCAGCAGTGAATCGCCTTGGGGGGCAGAGACCCAGTACTTC.

This clonotype was observed at least ten times. The chain links TRBV27 to TRBJ2-7; 7 positions agree with TRBD1. Trimming took 4 bases from V and 2 from J; bases not matched to a gene: 8. The CDR3 covers 15 residues. CDR1 and CDR2 from the germline V gene are MNHEY and SMNVEV (reference sequence). The CDR3 region has the DNA TGTGCCAGCAGTTGGGGACAGCCAAGCGCCTACGAGCAGTACTTC. It is translated as CASSWGQPSAYEQYF.